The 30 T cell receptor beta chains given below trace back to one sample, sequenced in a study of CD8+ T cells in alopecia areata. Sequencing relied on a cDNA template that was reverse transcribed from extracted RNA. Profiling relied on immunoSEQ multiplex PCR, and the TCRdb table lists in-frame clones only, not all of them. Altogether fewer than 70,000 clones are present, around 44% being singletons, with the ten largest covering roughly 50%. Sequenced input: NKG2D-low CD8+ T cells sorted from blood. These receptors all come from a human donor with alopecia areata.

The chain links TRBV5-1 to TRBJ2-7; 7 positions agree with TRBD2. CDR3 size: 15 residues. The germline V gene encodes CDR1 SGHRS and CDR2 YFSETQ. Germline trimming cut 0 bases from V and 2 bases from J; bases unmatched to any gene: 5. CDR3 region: CASSLALAATYEQYF. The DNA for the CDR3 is TGCGCCAGCAGCTTGGCGCTAGCGGCAACCTACGAGCAGTACTTC.

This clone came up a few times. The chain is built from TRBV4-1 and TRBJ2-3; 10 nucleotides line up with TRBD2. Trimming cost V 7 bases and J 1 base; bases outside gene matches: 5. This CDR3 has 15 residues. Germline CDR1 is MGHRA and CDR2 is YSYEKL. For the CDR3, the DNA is TGCGCCAGCACCCCAGCGGGGGGGGGCACAGATACGCAGTATTTT. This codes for CASTPAGGGTDTQYF.

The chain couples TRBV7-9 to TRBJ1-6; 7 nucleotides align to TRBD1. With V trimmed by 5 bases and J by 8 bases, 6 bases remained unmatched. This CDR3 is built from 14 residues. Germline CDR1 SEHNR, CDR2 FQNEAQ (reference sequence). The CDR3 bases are TGTGCCAGCAGCCGGACAGGCCAAGATTCACCCCTCCACTTT. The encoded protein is CASSRTGQDSPLHF.

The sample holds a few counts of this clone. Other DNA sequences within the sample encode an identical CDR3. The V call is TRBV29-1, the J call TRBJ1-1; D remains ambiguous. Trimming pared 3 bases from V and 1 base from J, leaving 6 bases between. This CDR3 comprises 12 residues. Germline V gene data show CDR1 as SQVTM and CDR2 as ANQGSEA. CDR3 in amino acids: CSVEGRNTEAFF. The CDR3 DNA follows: TGCAGCGTTGAGGGGAGGAACACTGAAGCTTTCTTT.

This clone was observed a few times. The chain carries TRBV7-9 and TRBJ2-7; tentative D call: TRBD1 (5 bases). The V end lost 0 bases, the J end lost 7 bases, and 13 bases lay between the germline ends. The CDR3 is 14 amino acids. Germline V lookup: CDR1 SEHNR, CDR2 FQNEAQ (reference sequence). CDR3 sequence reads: CASSLASLGREQYF. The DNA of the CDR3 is TGTGCCAGCAGCTTAGCGTCCCTGGGGCGGGAGCAGTACTTC.

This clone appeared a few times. CDR3 amino acids: CSVGTQPGQGTHEQYF. For the CDR3, the DNA is TGCAGCGTTGGGACTCAACCGGGACAGGGGACGCACGAGCAGTACTTC. This chain connects TRBV29-1 to TRBJ2-7; TRBD1 agrees at 10 bases. Unmatched junction bases numbered 14, after V lost 4 bases and J lost 5 bases. Germline CDR1 and CDR2: SQVTM and ANQGSEA. This CDR3 has 16 residues.

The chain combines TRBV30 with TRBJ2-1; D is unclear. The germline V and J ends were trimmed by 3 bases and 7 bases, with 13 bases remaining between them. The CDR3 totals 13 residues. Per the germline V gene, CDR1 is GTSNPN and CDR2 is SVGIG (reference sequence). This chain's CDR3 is CAWSLVGWNEQFF. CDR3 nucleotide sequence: TGTGCCTGGAGCCTCGTGGGATGGAATGAGCAGTTCTTC.

CDR3 residues: CASMAGGLEGYTF. The CDR3 nucleotides read TGTGCCAGCATGGCAGGGGGCTTGGAGGGCTACACCTTC. This sequence joins TRBV6-4 and TRBJ1-2; the match to TRBD1 covers 8 bases. CDR1 and CDR2 from the germline V gene are MRHNA and SNTAGT. This CDR3 contains 13 residues. J gave up 8 bases and V 7 bases, and 9 bases lay outside the gene matches.

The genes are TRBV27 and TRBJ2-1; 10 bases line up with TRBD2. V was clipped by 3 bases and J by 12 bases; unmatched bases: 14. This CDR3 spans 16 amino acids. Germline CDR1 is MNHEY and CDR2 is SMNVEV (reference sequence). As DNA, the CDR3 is TGTGCCAGCAGTTTTCTGCTAGCGGGAGACCCCGGGGTGCAGTTCTTC. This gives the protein CASSFLLAGDPGVQFF.

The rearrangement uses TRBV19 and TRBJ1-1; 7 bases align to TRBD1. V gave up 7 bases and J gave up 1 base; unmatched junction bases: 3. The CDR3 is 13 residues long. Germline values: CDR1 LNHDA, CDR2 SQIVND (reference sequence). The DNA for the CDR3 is TGTGCCAGTACGGGACAGCGGAACACTGAAGCTTTCTTT. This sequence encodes CASTGQRNTEAFF.

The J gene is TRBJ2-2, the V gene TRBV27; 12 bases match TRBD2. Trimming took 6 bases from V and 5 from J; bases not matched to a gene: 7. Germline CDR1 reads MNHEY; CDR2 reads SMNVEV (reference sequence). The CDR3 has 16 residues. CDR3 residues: CASSLRTSGGTGELFF. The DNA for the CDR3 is TGTGCCAGCAGCCTAAGAACTAGCGGGGGGACCGGGGAGCTGTTTTTT.

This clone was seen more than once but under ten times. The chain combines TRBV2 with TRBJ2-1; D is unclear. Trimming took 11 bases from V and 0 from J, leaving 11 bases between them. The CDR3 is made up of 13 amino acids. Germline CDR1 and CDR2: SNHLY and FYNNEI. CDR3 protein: CAGFTSSYNEQFF. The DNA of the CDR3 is TGTGCCGGATTCACGAGCTCCTACAATGAGCAGTTCTTC.

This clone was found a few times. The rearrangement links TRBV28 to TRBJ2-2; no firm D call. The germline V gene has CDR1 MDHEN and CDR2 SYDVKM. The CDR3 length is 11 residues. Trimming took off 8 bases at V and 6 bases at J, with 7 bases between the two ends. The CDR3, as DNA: TGTGCCAGCTCCACCGCCGGGGAGCTGTTTTTT. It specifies CASSTAGELFF.

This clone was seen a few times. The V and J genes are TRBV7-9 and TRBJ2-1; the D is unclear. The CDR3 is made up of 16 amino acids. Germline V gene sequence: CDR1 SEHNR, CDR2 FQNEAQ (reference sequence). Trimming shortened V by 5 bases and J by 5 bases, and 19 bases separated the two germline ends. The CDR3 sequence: CASSPIRLAAHNEQFF. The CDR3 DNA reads TGTGCCAGCAGCCCCATTAGGCTCGCGGCACACAATGAGCAGTTCTTC.

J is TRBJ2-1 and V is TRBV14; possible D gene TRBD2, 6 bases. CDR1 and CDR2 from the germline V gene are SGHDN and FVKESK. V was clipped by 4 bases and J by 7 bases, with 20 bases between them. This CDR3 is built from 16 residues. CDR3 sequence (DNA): TGTGCCAGCAGCCCAGTGGCGAGCGGGCCGGGAAATGAGCAGTTCTTC. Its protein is CASSPVASGPGNEQFF.

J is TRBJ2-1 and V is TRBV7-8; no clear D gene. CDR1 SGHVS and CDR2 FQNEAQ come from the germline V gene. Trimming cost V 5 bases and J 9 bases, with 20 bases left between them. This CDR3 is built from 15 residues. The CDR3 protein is CASSLYMVGDGEQFF. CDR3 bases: TGTGCCAGCAGCCTGTACATGGTTGGCGATGGTGAGCAGTTCTTC.

The CDR3 coding sequence is TGTGCCAGCAGTTTATTAGGGGCTGGAACTGAAGCTTTCTTT. This gives the protein CASSLLGAGTEAFF. The genes are TRBV28 and TRBJ1-1, with D maybe TRBD1 (5 bases). V was clipped by 1 base and J by 5 bases, with 11 bases between them. The CDR3 runs to 14 residues. Germline values: CDR1 MDHEN, CDR2 SYDVKM.

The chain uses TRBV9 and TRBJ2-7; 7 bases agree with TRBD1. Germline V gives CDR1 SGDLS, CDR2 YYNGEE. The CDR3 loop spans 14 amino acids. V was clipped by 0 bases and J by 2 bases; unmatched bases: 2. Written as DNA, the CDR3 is TGTGCCAGCAGCGTAGGGGACAGAACCTACGAGCAGTACTTC. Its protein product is CASSVGDRTYEQYF.

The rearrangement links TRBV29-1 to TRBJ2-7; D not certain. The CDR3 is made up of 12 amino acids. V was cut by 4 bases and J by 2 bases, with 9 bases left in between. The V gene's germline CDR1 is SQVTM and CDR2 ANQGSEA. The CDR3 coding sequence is TGCAGCGTTGTAGACAAAACCTACGAGCAGTACTTC. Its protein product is CSVVDKTYEQYF.

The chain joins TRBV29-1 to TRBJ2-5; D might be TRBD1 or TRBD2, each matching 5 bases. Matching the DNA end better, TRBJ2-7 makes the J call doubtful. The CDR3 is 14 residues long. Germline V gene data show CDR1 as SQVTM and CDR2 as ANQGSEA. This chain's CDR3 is CSVGREGRLNEQYF. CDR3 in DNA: TGCAGCGTTGGTCGTGAGGGACGCCTTAACGAGCAGTACTTC.

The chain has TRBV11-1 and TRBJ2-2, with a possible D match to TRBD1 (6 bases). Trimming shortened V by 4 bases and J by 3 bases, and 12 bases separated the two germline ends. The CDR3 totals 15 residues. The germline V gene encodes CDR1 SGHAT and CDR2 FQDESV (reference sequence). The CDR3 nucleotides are TGTGCCAGCAGCTCGCCGGGACAAGACACCGGGGAGCTGTTTTTT. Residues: CASSSPGQDTGELFF.

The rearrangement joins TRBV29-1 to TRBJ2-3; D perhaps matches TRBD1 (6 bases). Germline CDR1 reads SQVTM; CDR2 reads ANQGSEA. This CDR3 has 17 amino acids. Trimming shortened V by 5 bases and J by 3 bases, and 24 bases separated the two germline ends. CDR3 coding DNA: TGCAGCGTTCCAATGAGAGGGGGTGGACGGGGAACAGATACGCAGTATTTT. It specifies CSVPMRGGGRGTDTQYF.

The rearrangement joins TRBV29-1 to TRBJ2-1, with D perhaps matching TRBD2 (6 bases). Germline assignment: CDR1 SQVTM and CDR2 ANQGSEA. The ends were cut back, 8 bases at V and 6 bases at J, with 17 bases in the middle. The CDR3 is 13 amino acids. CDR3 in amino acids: CSLEYKGGNEQFF. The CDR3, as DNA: TGCAGCCTCGAGTATAAGGGAGGCAATGAGCAGTTCTTC.

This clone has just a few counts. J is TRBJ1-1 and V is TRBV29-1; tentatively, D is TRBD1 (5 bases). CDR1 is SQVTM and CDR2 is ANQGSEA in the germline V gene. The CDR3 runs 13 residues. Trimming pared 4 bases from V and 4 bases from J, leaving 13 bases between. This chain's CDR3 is CSVGGGESTEAFF. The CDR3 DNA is TGCAGCGTTGGGGGGGGAGAAAGCACTGAAGCTTTCTTT.

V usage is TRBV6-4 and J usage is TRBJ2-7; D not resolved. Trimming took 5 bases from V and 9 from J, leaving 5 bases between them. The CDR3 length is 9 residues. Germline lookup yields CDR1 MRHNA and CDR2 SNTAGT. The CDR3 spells CASSRGQYF. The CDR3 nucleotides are TGTGCCAGCAGTAGAGGGCAGTACTTC.

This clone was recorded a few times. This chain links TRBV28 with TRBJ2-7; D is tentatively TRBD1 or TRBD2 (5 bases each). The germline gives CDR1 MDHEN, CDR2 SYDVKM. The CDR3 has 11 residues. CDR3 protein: CASTAAYEQYF. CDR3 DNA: TGTGCGTCGACAGCGGCCTACGAGCAGTACTTC. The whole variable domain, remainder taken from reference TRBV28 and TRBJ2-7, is DVKVTQSSRYLVKRTGEKVFLECVQDMDHENMFWYRQDPGLGLRLIYFSYDVKMKEKGDIPEGYSVSREKKERFSLILESASTNQTSMYLCASTAAYEQYFGPGTRLTVT.

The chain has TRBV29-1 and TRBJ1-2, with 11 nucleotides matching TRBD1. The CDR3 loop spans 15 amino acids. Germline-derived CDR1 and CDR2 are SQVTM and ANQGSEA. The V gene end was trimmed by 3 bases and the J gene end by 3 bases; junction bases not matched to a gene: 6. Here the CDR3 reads CSVDSRTGGDYGYTF. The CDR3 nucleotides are TGCAGCGTTGATTCTAGGACAGGGGGCGACTATGGCTACACCTTC.

The CDR3 loop reads CASSPHTGQVNQPQHF. CDR3 in DNA: TGTGCCAGCAGTCCCCATACAGGACAGGTTAATCAGCCCCAGCATTTT. The rearrangement links TRBV27 to TRBJ1-5; 7 bases line up with TRBD1. V lost 5 bases, J lost 4 bases, and 11 bases stayed unmatched. The length of the CDR3 is 16 residues. CDR1 and CDR2 from the germline V gene are MNHEY and SMNVEV (reference sequence).

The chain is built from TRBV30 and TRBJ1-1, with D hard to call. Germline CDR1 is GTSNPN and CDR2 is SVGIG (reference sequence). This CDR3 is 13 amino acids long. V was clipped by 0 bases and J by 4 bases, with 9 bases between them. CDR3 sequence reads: CAWSVGFGTEAFF. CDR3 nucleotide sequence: TGTGCCTGGAGTGTAGGGTTTGGCACTGAAGCTTTCTTT.

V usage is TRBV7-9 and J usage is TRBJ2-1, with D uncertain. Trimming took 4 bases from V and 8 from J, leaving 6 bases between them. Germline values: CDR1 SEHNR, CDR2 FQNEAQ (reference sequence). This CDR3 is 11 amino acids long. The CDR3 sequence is CASSSDDEQFF. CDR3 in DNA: TGTGCCAGCAGCTCCGACGATGAGCAGTTCTTC. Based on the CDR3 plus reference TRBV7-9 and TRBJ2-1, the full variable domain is DTGVSQNPRHKITKRGQNVTFRCDPISEHNRLYWYRQTLGQGPEFLTYFQNEAQLEKSRLLSDRFSAERPKGSFSTLEIQRTEQGDSAMYLCASSSDDEQFFGPGTRLTVL.